This T cell receptor (beta chain) originates from a study of a mutant IDH1 vaccine in newly diagnosed glioma. Study background: Once 4-6 weeks had passed after radiotherapy alone, vaccination started, or it started with temozolomide cycles. It was radiotherapy, temozolomide, or both that patients received previously, with most receiving both.

Repertoires were generated with immunoSEQ multiplex PCR, while TCRdb's copy carries only in-frame clones and drops some. The sample has about 64,000 clones, around 84% seen once. The CDR3 consists of 14 residues. V was pared by 0 bases and J by 6 bases, with 12 bases between. Germline assignment: CDR1 SGHDN and CDR2 FVKESK. To note about this clone: What it binds is unknown.

Time point reported: week 23, last vaccination. Each dose delivered 300 ug of mutant IDH1 20-mer peptide subcutaneously with imiquimod. Study-wide results and limits: Immune responses arising from the vaccine appeared in 80% to 95% of patients.

Sequencing was performed on PBMCs, taken from a glioma patient whose treatment included an IDH1 peptide vaccine. The rearrangement links TRBV14 to TRBJ2-7; D gene uncertain. The clonotype was recovered from a man in his thirties or forties with glioma. This CDR3 reads CASSQDLTRGEQYF. The DNA for the CDR3 is TGTGCCAGCAGCCAAGATCTGACCCGAGGCGAGCAGTACTTC. Full variable domain (rest looked up from reference TRBV14 and TRBJ2-7): EAGVTQFPSHSVIEKGQTVTLRCDPISGHDNLYWYRRVMGKEIKFLLHFVKESKQDESGMPNNRFLAERTGGTYSTLKVQPAELEDSGVYFCASSQDLTRGEQYFGPGTRLTVT.